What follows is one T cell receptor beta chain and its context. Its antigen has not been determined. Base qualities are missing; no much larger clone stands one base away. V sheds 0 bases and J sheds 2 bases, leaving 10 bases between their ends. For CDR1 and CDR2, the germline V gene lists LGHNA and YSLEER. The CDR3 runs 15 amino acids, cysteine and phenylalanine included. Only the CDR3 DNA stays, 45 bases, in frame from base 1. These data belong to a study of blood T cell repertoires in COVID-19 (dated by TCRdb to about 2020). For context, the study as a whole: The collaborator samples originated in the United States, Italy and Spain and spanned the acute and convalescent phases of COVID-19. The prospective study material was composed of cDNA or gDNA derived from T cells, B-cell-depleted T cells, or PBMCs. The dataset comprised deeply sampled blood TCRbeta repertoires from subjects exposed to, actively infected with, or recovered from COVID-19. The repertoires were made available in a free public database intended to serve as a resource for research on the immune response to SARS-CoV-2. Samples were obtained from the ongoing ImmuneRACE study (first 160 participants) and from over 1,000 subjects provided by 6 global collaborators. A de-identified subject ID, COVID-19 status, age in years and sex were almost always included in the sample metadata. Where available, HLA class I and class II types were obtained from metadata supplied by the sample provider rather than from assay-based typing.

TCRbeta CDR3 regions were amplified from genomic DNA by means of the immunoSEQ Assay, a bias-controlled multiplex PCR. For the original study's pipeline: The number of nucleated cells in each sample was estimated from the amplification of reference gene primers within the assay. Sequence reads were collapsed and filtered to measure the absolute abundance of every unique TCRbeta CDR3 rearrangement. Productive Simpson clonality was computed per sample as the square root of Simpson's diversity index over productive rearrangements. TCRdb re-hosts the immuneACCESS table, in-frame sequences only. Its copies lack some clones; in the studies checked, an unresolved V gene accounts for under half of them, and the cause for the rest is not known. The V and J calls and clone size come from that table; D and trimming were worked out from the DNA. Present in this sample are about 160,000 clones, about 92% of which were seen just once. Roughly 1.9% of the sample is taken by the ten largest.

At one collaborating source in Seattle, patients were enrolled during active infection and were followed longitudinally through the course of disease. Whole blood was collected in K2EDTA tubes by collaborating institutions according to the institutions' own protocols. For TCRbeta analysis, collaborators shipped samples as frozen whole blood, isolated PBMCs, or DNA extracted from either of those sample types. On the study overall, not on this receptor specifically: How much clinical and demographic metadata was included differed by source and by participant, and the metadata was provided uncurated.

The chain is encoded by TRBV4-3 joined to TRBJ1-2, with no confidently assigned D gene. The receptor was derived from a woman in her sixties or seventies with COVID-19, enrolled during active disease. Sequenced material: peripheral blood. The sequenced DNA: TGCGCCAGCAGCCAAGAAGACGGGAAAAACTATGGCTACACCTTC. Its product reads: CASSQEDGKNYGYTF.